The rows below give T cell receptor beta chains drawn from one sample of a study of CD8+CD57+ T cells in acquired aplastic anemia. TCRdb passed the reads through MiXCR, listing each CDR3 protein once. The sample has 150,000 to 200,000 distinct CDR3 sequences, 40% to 55% seen once. The sequencing input was sorted CD4+, CD8+, or CD8+CD57+ T cells (not recorded which) from PBMCs. Receptors were obtained from a human donor with aplastic anemia. Both conserved end residues are part of each CDR3. A D gene is named only where the DNA matches it firmly. Clone size, where shown, is once, few, many, or a class for clones that have expanded.

>-|-|TRBV10-3|TRBJ2-7
CAIRTGPQGEQYF
TGTGCCATCAGGACAGGACCTCAAGGAGAGCAGTACTTC
>TRBD2|many|TRBV4-2|TRBJ2-1
CASRAPGLATNEQFF
TGTGCCAGCCGCGCGCCGGGACTAGCGACCAATGAGCAGTTCTTC
>TRBD1|medium-sized|TRBV10-3|TRBJ2-1
CAIRSTGNEQFF
TGTGCCATCAGGTCGACAGGGAATGAGCAGTTCTTC
>-|-|TRBV10-3|TRBJ1-2
CGSGTSYGYTF
TGTGGCAGCGGGACATCTTATGGCTACACCTTC
>-|-|TRBV12-3/TRBV12-4|TRBJ2-5
CASSLSGRSETQYF
TGTGCCAGCAGTTTATCGGGGAGGTCGGAGACCCAGTACTTC
>TRBD1|many|TRBV9|TRBJ2-7
CASSVGGQGYEQYF
TGTGCCAGCAGCGTAGGGGGACAGGGCTACGAGCAGTACTTC
>-|many|TRBV19|TRBJ1-2
CASSITGYGYTF
TGTGCCAGTAGTATTACAGGGTATGGCTACACCTTC
>-|-|TRBV15|TRBJ2-3
CATSSLQVMSTDTQYF
TGTGCCACCAGCAGCCTACAGGTGATGAGTACAGATACGCAGTATTTT
>-|many|TRBV5-1|TRBJ1-2
CASSPEGDYGYTF
TGCGCCAGCAGCCCGGAGGGTGACTATGGCTACACCTTC
>-|many|TRBV2|TRBJ1-1
CASSEGPGKAFF
TGTGCCAGCAGTGAAGGGCCCGGTAAAGCTTTCTTT
>-|-|TRBV7-9|TRBJ1-6
CASSLAAGTSSPLHF
TGTGCCAGCAGCTTAGCGGCAGGTACTAGCTCACCCCTCCACTTT
>-|-|TRBV29-1|TRBJ2-5
CSLTGSWETQYF
TGCAGCTTAACAGGGTCGTGGGAGACCCAGTACTTC
>-|-|TRBV2|TRBJ1-3
CASSDGGNTIYF
TGTGCCAGCAGTGATGGAGGAAACACCATATATTTT
>-|many|TRBV20-1|TRBJ2-1
CSARLGQTQKGEQFF
TGCAGTGCTAGACTAGGGCAGACTCAAAAGGGTGAGCAGTTCTTC
>-|many|TRBV11-2|TRBJ2-2
CASSLGPRAGELFF
TGTGCCAGCAGCTTAGGCCCACGGGCCGGGGAGCTGTTTTTT
>TRBD2|-|TRBV14|TRBJ2-7
CASSQDPAGAYEQYF
TGTGCCAGCAGCCAAGATCCAGCGGGGGCCTACGAGCAGTACTTC
>-|-|TRBV7-6|TRBJ2-3
CASSLVQADTQYF
TGTGCCAGCAGCTTAGTGCAGGCAGATACGCAGTATTTT